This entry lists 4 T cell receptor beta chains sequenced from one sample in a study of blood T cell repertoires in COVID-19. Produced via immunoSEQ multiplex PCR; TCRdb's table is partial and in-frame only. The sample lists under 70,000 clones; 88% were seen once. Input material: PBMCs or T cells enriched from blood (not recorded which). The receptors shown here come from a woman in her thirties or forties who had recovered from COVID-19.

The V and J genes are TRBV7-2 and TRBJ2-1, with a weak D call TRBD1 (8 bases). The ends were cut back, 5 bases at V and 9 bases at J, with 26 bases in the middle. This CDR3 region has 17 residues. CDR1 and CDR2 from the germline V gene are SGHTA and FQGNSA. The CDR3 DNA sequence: TGTGCCAGCAGCACCCCCCACAGGGGGGGGCCTGCGGGTGAGCAGTTCTTC. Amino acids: CASSTPHRGGPAGEQFF.

The CDR3 DNA reads TGTGCCAGTAGCGCACTAGCGGGGCCCCCTGAGGTGCAGTTCTTC. Translation gives CASSALAGPPEVQFF. The chain employs TRBV2 and TRBJ2-1; 10 bases line up with TRBD2. Trimming removed 9 bases from V and 12 bases from J; junction bases left unmatched: 17. The CDR3 totals 15 residues. Germline CDR1 is SNHLY and CDR2 is FYNNEI.

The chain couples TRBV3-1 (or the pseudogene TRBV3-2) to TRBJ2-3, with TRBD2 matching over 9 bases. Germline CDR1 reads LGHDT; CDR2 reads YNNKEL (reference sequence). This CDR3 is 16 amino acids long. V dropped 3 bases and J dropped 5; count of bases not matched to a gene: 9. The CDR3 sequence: CASSHFSSGGKDTQYF. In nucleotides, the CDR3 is TGTGCCAGCAGCCACTTCTCAAGCGGGGGGAAAGATACGCAGTATTTT.

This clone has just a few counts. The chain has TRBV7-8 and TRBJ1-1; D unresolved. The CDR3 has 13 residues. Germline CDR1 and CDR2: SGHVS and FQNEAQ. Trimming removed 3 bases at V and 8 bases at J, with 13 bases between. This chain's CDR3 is CASSFPGPGEAFF. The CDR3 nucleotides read TGTGCCAGCAGCTTCCCCGGACCGGGAGAAGCTTTCTTT.